A single sample gave rise to the 30 T cell receptor beta chains below, sequenced in a study of cytomegalovirus exposure and HLA in healthy donors. PCR used 60 Vbeta primers and 13 Jbeta primers. The repertoire was sequenced with immunoSEQ multiplex PCR; TCRdb's copy has only in-frame clones and lacks some. In total, the table holds approximately 50,000 clones. The sample consisted of PBMCs. The origin of the receptors is a female donor in good health and CMV-seronegative.

The CDR3: CASSSPSGGQETQYF. The CDR3 DNA follows: TGTGCCAGCAGCTCCCCTAGCGGGGGGCAGGAGACCCAGTACTTC. V usage is TRBV11-3 and J usage is TRBJ2-5; 11 bases are shared with TRBD2. Trimming removed 4 bases from V and 5 bases from J; junction bases left unmatched: 6. The germline CDR1 and CDR2 sequences are SGHNT and YENEEA. The CDR3 contains 15 residues.

The chain couples TRBV2 to TRBJ2-6; 8 bases are a match to TRBD1. Germline CDR1 SNHLY, CDR2 FYNNEI. CDR3 size: 15 residues. Trimming removed 10 bases from V and 2 bases from J; junction bases left unmatched: 7. In nucleotides, the CDR3 is TGTGCCACCTCAGGGGGCAGGGCTGGGGCCAACGTCCTGACTTTC. Translating it yields CATSGGRAGANVLTF. The entire variable domain, with the rest obtained from reference TRBV2 and TRBJ2-6, is as follows: EPEVTQTPSHQVTQMGQEVILRCVPISNHLYFYWYRQILGQKVEFLVSFYNNEISEKSEIFDDQFSVERPDGSNFTLKIRSTKLEDSAMYFCATSGGRAGANVLTFGAGSRLTVL.

The rearrangement links TRBV11-2 to TRBJ2-7; D perhaps matches TRBD1 (5 bases). Trimming removed 6 bases from V and 0 bases from J, with 15 bases in between. The germline V gene encodes CDR1 SGHAT and CDR2 FQNNGV. This CDR3 has 15 residues. As DNA, the CDR3 is TGTGCCAGCAGGCAATTGAGGACACACTCCTACGAGCAGTACTTC. Translated, it gives CASRQLRTHSYEQYF.

The chain has TRBV4-1 and TRBJ2-1, with D tentatively TRBD2 (6 bases). Germline lookup yields CDR1 MGHRA and CDR2 YSYEKL. V dropped 3 bases and J dropped 4 bases, with 19 bases sitting between them. The CDR3 length is 17 residues. CDR3 sequence reads: CASSQGDWRAIYNEQFF. CDR3 bases: TGCGCCAGCAGCCAGGGCGACTGGAGGGCGATTTACAATGAGCAGTTCTTC.

The chain employs TRBV5-6 and TRBJ2-7, with 8 bases identical to TRBD1. The CDR3 loop spans 13 amino acids. J was trimmed by 4 bases and V by 4 bases; bases with no gene match: 4. The germline V gene encodes CDR1 SGHDT and CDR2 YYEEEE. As DNA, the CDR3 is TGTGCCAGCAGCAAAGACAGGGGTTACGAGCAGTACTTC. It specifies CASSKDRGYEQYF.

The CDR3 loop is CASSRDRTGEQYF. CDR3 nucleotide sequence: TGTGCCAGCTCGAGGGACAGGACCGGGGAGCAGTACTTC. The V call is TRBV7-2, the J call TRBJ2-7, with 8 positions matching TRBD1. Germline-derived CDR1 and CDR2 are SGHTA and FQGNSA. CDR3 length: 13 residues. J gave up 7 bases and V 8 bases, and 10 bases lay outside the gene matches. Complete variable domain (other parts from reference TRBV7-2 and TRBJ2-7): GAGVSQSPSNKVTEKGKDVELRCDPISGHTALYWYRQSLGQGLEFLIYFQGNSAPDKSGLPSDRFSAERTGGSVSTLTIQRTQQEDSAVYLCASSRDRTGEQYFGPGTRLTVT.

CDR3 in DNA: TGTGCCAGCAGAACCCCCCTAAAACAGGGACGGCAGTACTTC. This encodes CASRTPLKQGRQYF. The rearrangement joins TRBV6-5 to TRBJ2-7; a weak D match, TRBD1 (6 bases). CDR1 is MNHEY, CDR2 SVGAGI, per germline. Trimming stripped 6 bases from V and 9 bases from J, with 21 bases between. CDR3 length: 14 amino acids.

This chain joins TRBV30 and TRBJ1-4; D gene unclear. V lost 0 bases and J 7 bases, leaving 9 bases between the germline ends. The CDR3 is 13 amino acids. Germline V lookup: CDR1 GTSNPN, CDR2 SVGIG (reference sequence). Here the CDR3 reads CAWSVRSGEKLFF. CDR3 DNA: TGTGCCTGGAGTGTAAGATCCGGTGAAAAACTGTTTTTT. The full variable domain, completed using reference TRBV30 and TRBJ1-4, is SQTIHQWPATLVQPVGSPLSLECTVEGTSNPNLYWYRQAAGRGLQLLFYSVGIGQISSEVPQNLSASRPQDRQFILSSKKLLLSDSGFYLCAWSVRSGEKLFFGSGTQLSVL.

This chain links TRBV29-1 with TRBJ1-1, with TRBD1 as a possible D gene (5 bases). Trimming removed 5 bases from V and 0 bases from J, with 16 bases in between. Germline V gene lookup returns CDR1 SQVTM and CDR2 ANQGSEA. The length of the CDR3 is 15 residues. The CDR3 coding sequence is TGCAGCGTTTTGGGGGGTTTAACCATGAACACTGAAGCTTTCTTT. Translated, it gives CSVLGGLTMNTEAFF. The variable domain in full, completed from reference TRBV29-1 and TRBJ1-1, reads SAVISQKPSRDICQRGTSLTIQCQVDSQVTMMFWYRQQPGQSLTLIATANQGSEATYESGFVIDKFPISRPNLTFSTLTVSNMSPEDSSIYLCSVLGGLTMNTEAFFGQGTRLTVV.

V usage is TRBV5-1 and J usage is TRBJ2-1; 9 positions match TRBD2. The CDR3 extends over 15 amino acids. The germline V gene has CDR1 SGHRS and CDR2 YFSETQ. V gave up 3 bases and J gave up 5 bases; unmatched junction bases: 6. CDR3 nucleotide sequence: TGCGCCAGCAGCTCCTGGACTAGCGACAACAATGAGCAGTTCTTC. Amino acids: CASSSWTSDNNEQFF.

The rearrangement uses TRBV9 and TRBJ2-1; D ambiguous. Trimming removed 3 bases from V and 5 bases from J, with 9 bases in between. Germline-derived CDR1 and CDR2 are SGDLS and YYNGEE. This CDR3 has 13 residues. Here the CDR3 DNA reads TGTGCCAGCAGCGGGATTGGGCACAATGAGCAGTTCTTC. It specifies CASSGIGHNEQFF.

CDR3 sequence reads: CAWSVDRGDYSNQPQHF. The CDR3 DNA reads TGTGCCTGGAGTGTCGACAGGGGGGATTATAGCAATCAGCCCCAGCATTTT. The chain has TRBV30 and TRBJ1-5, with 9 bases that match TRBD1. The CDR3 extends over 17 amino acids. Germline V lookup: CDR1 GTSNPN, CDR2 SVGIG (reference sequence). Germline trimming cut 0 bases from V and 0 bases from J; bases unmatched to any gene: 6.

This sequence joins TRBV7-9 and TRBJ1-1, with unresolved D. This CDR3 has 13 amino acids. V lost 3 bases to trimming and J lost 7 bases, with 12 bases between them. Germline V gives CDR1 SEHNR, CDR2 FQNEAQ (reference sequence). The CDR3, as DNA: TGTGCCAGCAGCTTTACAGCTCCTGATGAAGCTTTCTTT. Its translation is CASSFTAPDEAFF.

The gene calls are TRBV6-5 and TRBJ1-2; no clear D. The CDR3 has 14 residues. V lost 6 bases and J lost 1, with 12 bases in between. Looked up from germline, CDR1 is MNHEY and CDR2 is SVGAGI. CDR3 nucleotide sequence: TGTGCCAGCAGCCTCGGGAACAGTAACTATGGCTACACCTTC. Translating gives CASSLGNSNYGYTF.

The chain recombines TRBV7-9 with TRBJ1-1; D may be TRBD1 (5 bases). The CDR3 consists of 16 residues. V lost 5 bases and J 1 base, leaving 17 bases between the germline ends. Germline CDR1 is SEHNR and CDR2 is FQNEAQ (reference sequence). The CDR3 sequence is CASSPFVGLGNTEAFF. The DNA for the CDR3 is TGTGCCAGCAGCCCTTTCGTGGGACTGGGGAACACTGAAGCTTTCTTT.

This chain connects TRBV27 to TRBJ1-5; 7 bases map to TRBD1. Germline CDR1 and CDR2: MNHEY and SMNVEV (reference sequence). The CDR3 is 16 amino acids. V lost 2 bases, J lost 2 bases, and 6 bases stayed unmatched. In nucleotides, the CDR3 is TGTGCCAGCAGTTTAGGCAGGGGGTTTGGCAATCAGCCCCAGCATTTT. Protein product: CASSLGRGFGNQPQHF.

The V and J genes are TRBV5-1 and TRBJ2-1; 12 bases are shared with TRBD2. Germline CDR1 SGHRS, CDR2 YFSETQ. This CDR3 has 16 residues. V gave up 4 bases and J gave up 8 bases; unmatched junction bases: 10. CDR3 protein: CASSPSSGGAIDEQFF. The DNA of the CDR3 is TGCGCCAGCAGCCCCTCTAGCGGGGGGGCCATAGATGAGCAGTTCTTC.

The chain links TRBV19 to TRBJ1-5; TRBD1 matches 7 bases. The CDR3 is 14 residues long. After removal of 5 bases from V and 3 bases from J, the junction contained 4 bases not matched to a gene. CDR1 is LNHDA, CDR2 SQIVND, per germline (reference sequence). The CDR3: CASSATGYNQPQHF. CDR3 coding DNA: TGTGCCAGTAGTGCGACAGGGTACAATCAGCCCCAGCATTTT.

The CDR3 DNA sequence: TGTGCCAGTAGTGCCGGGACAGGGGGTTGGGCCGGGGAGCTGTTTTTT. Residues: CASSAGTGGWAGELFF. The genes are TRBV19 and TRBJ2-2; 11 bases fit TRBD1. The CDR3 totals 16 residues. Germline V CDR1 and CDR2: LNHDA, SQIVND (reference sequence). V shed 5 bases and J 6 bases; nucleotides not matched to a gene: 8.

V and J are TRBV5-6 and TRBJ2-7, with D possibly matching TRBD2 (6 bases). This CDR3 contains 15 residues. The germline V gene encodes CDR1 SGHDT and CDR2 YYEEEE. The V and J ends lost 3 bases and 3 bases respectively, with 16 bases between them. CDR3 nucleotide sequence: TGTGCCAGCAGCTCCCTCCGGACGGGGGTCTACGAGCAGTACTTC. It translates to CASSSLRTGVYEQYF.

The chain combines TRBV2 with TRBJ2-3; D may be TRBD2 (6 bases). The CDR3 length is 14 residues. Germline CDR1 is SNHLY and CDR2 is FYNNEI. V lost 3 bases, J lost 5 bases, and 12 bases lay in between. CDR3 sequence reads: CASSDRLGGDTQYF. CDR3 DNA: TGTGCCAGCAGTGATCGACTAGGCGGAGATACGCAGTATTTT. The full variable domain, its missing parts supplied by reference TRBV2 and TRBJ2-3, is EPEVTQTPSHQVTQMGQEVILRCVPISNHLYFYWYRQILGQKVEFLVSFYNNEISEKSEIFDDQFSVERPDGSNFTLKIRSTKLEDSAMYFCASSDRLGGDTQYFGPGTRLTVL.

V and J are TRBV5-1 and TRBJ1-1, with unresolved D. With 1 base removed from V and 2 bases from J, the gap between germline ends came to 12 bases. CDR1 is SGHRS and CDR2 is YFSETQ in the germline V gene. The CDR3 is made up of 15 amino acids. In DNA, the CDR3 is TGCGCCAGCAGCTTGTTCGAACAGCCTAACACTGAAGCTTTCTTT. Protein product: CASSLFEQPNTEAFF.

As to this clone: At one end the junction does not follow the germline gene, possibly because of a read error. The chain employs TRBV6-5 and TRBJ1-6; D ambiguous. The CDR3 runs to 14 residues. Per the germline V gene, CDR1 is MNHEY and CDR2 is SVGAGI. The CDR3 is CASGRSSYNSPLPF. The CDR3 region has the DNA TGTGCCAGCGGAAGGAGCTCCTATAATTCACCCCTCCCCTTT.

The chain is built from TRBV6-5 and TRBJ2-5; 7 bases match TRBD2. Germline CDR1 and CDR2: MNHEY and SVGAGI. The J segment lost 1 base and the V segment lost 5 bases, leaving 7 bases of the junction unmatched. This CDR3 is built from 15 residues. The CDR3, as DNA: TGTGCCAGCAGTCCAGCGGGGCACCTCCAAGAGACCCAGTACTTC. Translated: CASSPAGHLQETQYF.

The chain couples TRBV29-1 to TRBJ1-2; the D gene is possibly TRBD1 (6 bases). The CDR3 runs to 12 residues. V shed 4 bases and J shed 3 bases, with 9 bases lying between them. CDR1 is SQVTM and CDR2 is ANQGSEA in the germline V gene. CDR3 coding DNA: TGCAGCGTTGTGGCAGGGGACTATGGCTACACCTTC. Encoded protein: CSVVAGDYGYTF. Looking up the rest from reference TRBV29-1 and TRBJ1-2 gives the full variable domain: SAVISQKPSRDICQRGTSLTIQCQVDSQVTMMFWYRQQPGQSLTLIATANQGSEATYESGFVIDKFPISRPNLTFSTLTVSNMSPEDSSIYLCSVVAGDYGYTFGSGTRLTVV.

J is TRBJ1-2 and V is TRBV6-5, with a possible D match to TRBD1 (5 bases). V was pared by 2 bases and J by 8 bases, with 12 bases between. Germline loops: CDR1 MNHEY, CDR2 SVGAGI. This CDR3 is 13 amino acids long. The CDR3 nucleotides read TGTGCCAGCAGTTACGGGACTGCGAAGGGCTACACCTTC. Amino acids: CASSYGTAKGYTF.

This chain joins TRBV9 and TRBJ1-4, with 8 bases identical to TRBD1. In germline, CDR1 is SGDLS, CDR2 YYNGEE. The CDR3 spans 15 residues. V shed 2 bases, J shed 3 bases, and the junction held 3 bases outside the gene matches. This chain's CDR3 is CASSVGQGSNEKLFF. The CDR3 DNA follows: TGTGCCAGCAGCGTCGGACAGGGATCTAATGAAAAACTGTTTTTT.

The chain combines TRBV11-3 with TRBJ2-7; 11 nucleotides agree with TRBD1. The V gene's germline CDR1 is SGHNT and CDR2 YENEEA. The CDR3 is 16 amino acids. The trim removed 5 bases at V and 7 bases at J, leaving 13 bases unmatched. The CDR3 bases are TGTGCCAGCAGCCCCCCCGGACAGGGGGCCTTTGGGGAGCAGTACTTC. Its translation: CASSPPGQGAFGEQYF.

V gene TRBV28 combines with J gene TRBJ1-5, with TRBD1 identical over 8 bases. CDR1 MDHEN and CDR2 SYDVKM come from the germline V gene. V shed 6 bases and J 4 bases; nucleotides not matched to a gene: 8. This CDR3 contains 15 residues. CDR3 sequence reads: CASSHAGGSNQPQHF. DNA of the CDR3: TGTGCCAGCAGCCATGCAGGGGGCTCAAATCAGCCCCAGCATTTT.

J is TRBJ1-1 and V is TRBV15; D unresolved. Trimming left V 1 base short and J 5 bases short, with 8 bases between. The CDR3 has 13 residues. Per germline, CDR1 LNHNV and CDR2 YYDKDF (reference sequence). This CDR3 is CATSRVWRTEAFF. In DNA form, the CDR3 reads TGTGCCACCAGCAGAGTTTGGCGGACTGAAGCTTTCTTT.